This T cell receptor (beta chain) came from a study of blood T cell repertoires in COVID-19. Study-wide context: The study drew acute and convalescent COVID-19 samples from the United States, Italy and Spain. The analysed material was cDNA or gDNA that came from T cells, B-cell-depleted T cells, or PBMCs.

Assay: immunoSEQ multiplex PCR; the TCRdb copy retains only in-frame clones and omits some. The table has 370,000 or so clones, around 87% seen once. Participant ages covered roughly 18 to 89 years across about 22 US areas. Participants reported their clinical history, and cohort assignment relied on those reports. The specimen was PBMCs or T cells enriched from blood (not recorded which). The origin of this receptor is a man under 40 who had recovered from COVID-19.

As DNA, the CDR3 is TGTGCCAGTAGCAGTAACAGGGGTCACTACGAGCAGTACTTC. Translated, it gives CASSSNRGHYEQYF. The chain is built from TRBV19 and TRBJ2-7, with 7 bases fitting TRBD1. The V gene's germline CDR1 is LNHDA and CDR2 SQIVND (reference sequence). Trimming at V came to 6 bases and at J to 3 bases, leaving 8 bases not matched to a gene. The CDR3 has 14 amino acids.